This TCR beta chain was recorded in a study of OX40 agonist ivuxolimab in advanced cancers. Looking at the study overall: The dose-escalation group included hepatocellular carcinoma, melanoma, renal cell carcinoma and head and neck cancer. Study conclusions and caveats: Clones of CD4+ and CD8+ blood T cells grew by week 6 at doses of 0.1 to 3.0 mg/kg.

This CDR3 is built from 14 residues. The V and J ends lost 3 bases and 1 base respectively, with 9 bases between them. Germline V gives CDR1 ENHRY, CDR2 SYGVKD. The protocol was immunoSEQ multiplex PCR, while the TCRdb copy is restricted to in-frame clones and leaves out a portion. The data hold tens of thousands of clones, with about 88% observed a single time. With respect to this clone: What it recognizes is unknown.

The origin of this receptor is an adult with an advanced solid tumor such as melanoma, head and neck, liver or kidney cancer. The sample here was CD4+ or CD8+ T cells sorted from blood, taken in a trial of the OX40 agonist ivuxolimab. This chain uses TRBV10-3 with TRBJ1-2, with D possibly matching TRBD1 (6 bases). The CDR3 region has the DNA TGTGCCATCAGTGAAACAGGGTATAACTATGGCTACACCTTC. As protein: CAISETGYNYGYTF.